The rows below give T cell receptor beta chains drawn from one sample of a study of blood T cell repertoires in COVID-19. Assay: immunoSEQ multiplex PCR; the TCRdb copy retains only in-frame clones and omits some. The sample has approximately 170,000 clones, roughly 84% seen once. The sample was peripheral blood. These receptor sequences come from an older woman with COVID-19, enrolled during active disease. The CDR3 runs from the conserved cysteine through the conserved F or W. D genes are given only for firm matches. Size tells how often a clone was seen (once, few, many) or the class of an expanded clone, and some rows leave it out.

d_call: -; clone_size: -; j_call: TRBJ1-1; v_call: TRBV7-2; cdr3_nt: TGTGCCAGCAGCTTCTTAATGAACACTGAAGCTTTCTTT; cdr3_aa: CASSFLMNTEAFF
d_call: -; clone_size: few; j_call: TRBJ1-2; v_call: TRBV7-2; cdr3_nt: TGTGCCAGCAGTGCTCGGAGCTATGGCTACACCTTC; cdr3_aa: CASSARSYGYTF
d_call: -; clone_size: -; j_call: TRBJ2-4; v_call: TRBV5-6; cdr3_nt: TGTGCCAGCAGCTGGTGGGGGCTAGAGGCCATTCAGTACTTC; cdr3_aa: CASSWWGLEAIQYF
d_call: TRBD1; clone_size: -; j_call: TRBJ1-4; v_call: TRBV28; cdr3_nt: TGTGCCAGCAGTCCACAGGGGTTGGCTAATGAAAAACTGTTTTTT; cdr3_aa: CASSPQGLANEKLFF
d_call: TRBD1; clone_size: -; j_call: TRBJ1-2; v_call: TRBV5-1; cdr3_nt: TGCGCCAGCAGTCCGACAGGGGACAACTATGGCTACACCTTC; cdr3_aa: CASSPTGDNYGYTF
d_call: -; clone_size: -; j_call: TRBJ1-5; v_call: TRBV7-8; cdr3_nt: TGTGCCAGCAGCCGCTACGGGGGTGATCAGCCCCAGCATTTT; cdr3_aa: CASSRYGGDQPQHF
d_call: -; clone_size: -; j_call: TRBJ1-6; v_call: TRBV3-1/TRBV3-2; cdr3_nt: TGTGCCAGCAGCCCACCTGGGGGGTTACCCCTCCACTTT; cdr3_aa: CASSPPGGLPLHF
d_call: -; clone_size: -; j_call: TRBJ1-1; v_call: TRBV7-2; cdr3_nt: TGTGCCAGCAGCTTACGGCAGGGAGGCACTGAAGCTTTCTTT; cdr3_aa: CASSLRQGGTEAFF
d_call: -; clone_size: -; j_call: TRBJ2-3; v_call: TRBV2; cdr3_nt: TGTGCCAGCAGTGATCCCATGAGTGCTAGCACAGATACGCAGTATTTT; cdr3_aa: CASSDPMSASTDTQYF
d_call: -; clone_size: -; j_call: TRBJ1-1; v_call: TRBV12-3/TRBV12-4; cdr3_nt: TGTGCCAGCAGCCCCGGGAGGGCAAAGATCTTT; cdr3_aa: CASSPGRAKIF
d_call: -; clone_size: -; j_call: TRBJ2-5; v_call: TRBV3-1/TRBV3-2; cdr3_nt: TGTGCCAGCAGCCAAGATCCATCCCGGGGTTTGACAGAGACCCAGTACTTC; cdr3_aa: CASSQDPSRGLTETQYF
d_call: -; clone_size: -; j_call: TRBJ2-1; v_call: TRBV28; cdr3_nt: TGTGCCAGCAGTTTGACAGGTGGCTCCTACAATGAGCAGTTCTTC; cdr3_aa: CASSLTGGSYNEQFF
d_call: -; clone_size: -; j_call: TRBJ1-2; v_call: TRBV28; cdr3_nt: TGTGCCAGCTCGTACAGCCTCTATGGCTACGCCTTC; cdr3_aa: CASSYSLYGYAF
d_call: -; clone_size: -; j_call: TRBJ2-5; v_call: TRBV19; cdr3_nt: TGTGCCAGTAATGGGGGCCGGAAAGAGACCCAGTACTTC; cdr3_aa: CASNGGRKETQYF
d_call: TRBD1; clone_size: -; j_call: TRBJ1-1; v_call: TRBV28; cdr3_nt: TGTGCCAGCAGGTCGACAGGGACGACTGAAGCTTTCTTT; cdr3_aa: CASRSTGTTEAFF
d_call: -; clone_size: -; j_call: TRBJ1-4; v_call: TRBV12-3/TRBV12-4; cdr3_nt: TGTGCCAGCTTCGACGGAGGAGAAAAACTGTTTTTT; cdr3_aa: CASFDGGEKLFF
d_call: TRBD1; clone_size: -; j_call: TRBJ2-3; v_call: TRBV7-8; cdr3_nt: TGTGCCAGCAGCTTCTCAGGGACAGGAGATACGCAGTATTTT; cdr3_aa: CASSFSGTGDTQYF
d_call: TRBD1; clone_size: once; j_call: TRBJ1-2; v_call: TRBV4-2; cdr3_nt: TGTGCCAGCAGCCAAACCGGGACAGAGAACTATGGCTACACCTTC; cdr3_aa: CASSQTGTENYGYTF
d_call: TRBD2; clone_size: -; j_call: TRBJ2-5; v_call: TRBV5-1; cdr3_nt: TGCGCCAGCAGCGAGGGTAGGACTAGCGGGGAGATACAAGAGACCCAGTACTTC; cdr3_aa: CASSEGRTSGEIQETQYF
d_call: -; clone_size: -; j_call: TRBJ1-2; v_call: TRBV28; cdr3_nt: TGTGCCAGCAGTAGACCGGGAAATTCTAACTATGGCTACACCTTC; cdr3_aa: CASSRPGNSNYGYTF
d_call: -; clone_size: -; j_call: TRBJ1-2; v_call: TRBV5-5; cdr3_nt: TGTGCCAGCAGCTTGGCGGCTAGCGCTGGCTACACCTTC; cdr3_aa: CASSLAASAGYTF
d_call: -; clone_size: -; j_call: TRBJ1-2; v_call: TRBV6-6; cdr3_nt: TGTGCCAGCAGTTACTCGATGTCAGGCTACTATGGCTACACCTTC; cdr3_aa: CASSYSMSGYYGYTF
d_call: TRBD2; clone_size: -; j_call: TRBJ2-1; v_call: TRBV3-1/TRBV3-2; cdr3_nt: TGTGCCAGCAGCTCAACCACTAGCGGGGGGGTACATGAGCAGTTCTTC; cdr3_aa: CASSSTTSGGVHEQFF
d_call: TRBD1; clone_size: -; j_call: TRBJ1-1; v_call: TRBV2; cdr3_nt: TGTGCCAGCACCACCTCTTCCGCGACAGGGGCGAACACTGAAGCTTTCTTT; cdr3_aa: CASTTSSATGANTEAFF
d_call: TRBD1; clone_size: -; j_call: TRBJ1-2; v_call: TRBV18; cdr3_nt: TGTGCCAGCTCACCGGACAGGGTCCTAAACTATGGCTACACCTTC; cdr3_aa: CASSPDRVLNYGYTF
d_call: -; clone_size: once; j_call: TRBJ1-3; v_call: TRBV11-2; cdr3_nt: TGTGCCAGCAGCTTAGACGCAGGGAACTCTGGAAACACCATATATTTT; cdr3_aa: CASSLDAGNSGNTIYF
d_call: TRBD2; clone_size: -; j_call: TRBJ2-1; v_call: TRBV29-1; cdr3_nt: TGCAGCGTTCTAGCGGGGGGGGGCTACAATGAGCAGTTCTTC; cdr3_aa: CSVLAGGGYNEQFF
d_call: -; clone_size: -; j_call: TRBJ1-1; v_call: TRBV4-1; cdr3_nt: TGCGCCAGCAGCCGTGCGGGAGCGAACACTGAAGCTTTCTTT; cdr3_aa: CASSRAGANTEAFF
d_call: TRBD1; clone_size: -; j_call: TRBJ1-1; v_call: TRBV6-5; cdr3_nt: TGTGCCAGCAGTCTGGGACAGACGAACACTGAAGCTTTCTTT; cdr3_aa: CASSLGQTNTEAFF
d_call: -; clone_size: -; j_call: TRBJ2-3; v_call: TRBV3-1/TRBV3-2; cdr3_nt: TGTGCCAGCACTCCCCGGGCGGGAGATACGCAGTATTTT; cdr3_aa: CASTPRAGDTQYF
d_call: TRBD2; clone_size: -; j_call: TRBJ2-5; v_call: TRBV5-1; cdr3_nt: TGCGCCAGCAGCTTGGCCTTCGGGGGGGCAGGCGAGACCCAGTACTTC; cdr3_aa: CASSLAFGGAGETQYF
d_call: -; clone_size: -; j_call: TRBJ1-5; v_call: TRBV18; cdr3_nt: TGTGCCAGCTCACCATTACAGTTAAGCAATCAGCCCCAGCATTTT; cdr3_aa: CASSPLQLSNQPQHF
d_call: -; clone_size: -; j_call: TRBJ1-3; v_call: TRBV28; cdr3_nt: TGTGCCAGCAGGAGTCCTGGAAACACCATATATTTT; cdr3_aa: CASRSPGNTIYF
d_call: -; clone_size: -; j_call: TRBJ2-3; v_call: TRBV4-2; cdr3_nt: TGTGCCAGCAGCCCCCGGGTGGGGAGCCGCACAGATACGCAGTATTTT; cdr3_aa: CASSPRVGSRTDTQYF
d_call: -; clone_size: -; j_call: TRBJ2-1; v_call: TRBV29-1; cdr3_nt: TGCAGCGTTACTGGACAGCGCTCCTACAATGAGCAGTTCTTC; cdr3_aa: CSVTGQRSYNEQFF
d_call: -; clone_size: -; j_call: TRBJ1-3; v_call: TRBV27; cdr3_nt: TGTGCCAGCAGTCCCGTCGGCAGGCGAGGAAACACCATATATTTT; cdr3_aa: CASSPVGRRGNTIYF
d_call: -; clone_size: -; j_call: TRBJ2-2; v_call: TRBV5-1; cdr3_nt: TGCGCCAGCAGCTTGTCCCTCGGGGAGCTGTTTTTT; cdr3_aa: CASSLSLGELFF
d_call: TRBD2; clone_size: -; j_call: TRBJ2-2; v_call: TRBV3-1/TRBV3-2; cdr3_nt: TGTGCCACCGGGACTAGCGGGAATCTGGGCACCGGGGAGCTGTTTTTT; cdr3_aa: CATGTSGNLGTGELFF
d_call: TRBD2; clone_size: -; j_call: TRBJ2-1; v_call: TRBV27; cdr3_nt: TGTGCCAGCAGTTTTTGGGGGATAGCGGGAGATCGGGGGCAGTTCTTC; cdr3_aa: CASSFWGIAGDRGQFF
d_call: -; clone_size: -; j_call: TRBJ2-3; v_call: TRBV12-5; cdr3_nt: TGTGCTAGTGGTTTGGGACAGGCCACAGATACGCAGTATTTT; cdr3_aa: CASGLGQATDTQYF
d_call: -; clone_size: -; j_call: TRBJ1-5; v_call: TRBV19; cdr3_nt: TGTGCCAGTAGTCTGGGGCAAATGATGAGCAATCAGCCCCAGCATTTT; cdr3_aa: CASSLGQMMSNQPQHF
d_call: -; clone_size: -; j_call: TRBJ1-5; v_call: TRBV18; cdr3_nt: TGTGCCAGCTCACAGGGTCCCGGGAATAGCAATCAGCCCCAGCATTTT; cdr3_aa: CASSQGPGNSNQPQHF
d_call: -; clone_size: -; j_call: TRBJ1-6; v_call: TRBV19; cdr3_nt: TGTGCCAGTAAAAGAGCCACGAATTCACCCCTCCACTTT; cdr3_aa: CASKRATNSPLHF
d_call: -; clone_size: -; j_call: TRBJ2-1; v_call: TRBV1; cdr3_nt: TGCACCAGCAGCCGGACGGTAGCGGGGGGGCACAATGAGCAGTTCTTC; cdr3_aa: CTSSRTVAGGHNEQFF
d_call: TRBD1; clone_size: -; j_call: TRBJ1-2; v_call: TRBV2; cdr3_nt: TGTGCCAGCATTAGGGACCCCTCCGTAGGACAGGGGCCCGGCTACACCTTC; cdr3_aa: CASIRDPSVGQGPGYTF
d_call: -; clone_size: few; j_call: TRBJ1-1; v_call: TRBV19; cdr3_nt: TGTGCCAGTCACCCTCCAGGGCGCACTGAAGCTTTCTTT; cdr3_aa: CASHPPGRTEAFF
d_call: TRBD1; clone_size: -; j_call: TRBJ2-2; v_call: TRBV5-1; cdr3_nt: TGCGCCAGCAGCTCGACAGGGGGACCGGCGAACACCGGGGAGCTGTTTTTT; cdr3_aa: CASSSTGGPANTGELFF